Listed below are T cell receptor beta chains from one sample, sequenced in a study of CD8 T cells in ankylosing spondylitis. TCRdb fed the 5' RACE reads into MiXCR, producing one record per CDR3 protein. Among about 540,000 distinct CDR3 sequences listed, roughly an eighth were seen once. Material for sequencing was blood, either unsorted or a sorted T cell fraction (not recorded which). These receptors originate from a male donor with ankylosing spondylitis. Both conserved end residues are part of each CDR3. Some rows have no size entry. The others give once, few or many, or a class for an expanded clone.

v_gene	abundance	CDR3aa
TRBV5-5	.	CASSLMVVNTGELFF
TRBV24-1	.	CATSRSETYEQYF
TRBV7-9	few	CASSQTPNEQYF
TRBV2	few	CASKASPEKLFF
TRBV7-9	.	CASIGATGTSSYNEQFF
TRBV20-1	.	CSARDRLAGSTDTQYF
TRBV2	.	CASSFGTVKGNEQFF
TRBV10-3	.	CAISEWGQGDNEQFF
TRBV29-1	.	CSCLADYNEQFF
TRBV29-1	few	CSVGAGAKDNEQFF
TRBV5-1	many	CASSLSAAKNIQYF
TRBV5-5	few	CASSLVGGRSFLFNEQFF
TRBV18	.	CASSPPVEETQYF
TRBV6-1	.	CASSLVGTDTGELFF
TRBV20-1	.	CSAPPTSGPVTYEQYF
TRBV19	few	CASSIDPQSRYGYTF
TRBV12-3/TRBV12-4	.	CASSTQENTEAFF
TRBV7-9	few	CASSPSGFSYEQYF
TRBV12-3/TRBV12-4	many	CASSQGPGDNQPQHF
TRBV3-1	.	CASSPGTSVITNNEQFF